This T cell receptor (beta chain) was retrieved from a study of blood T cell repertoires in COVID-19. Study-wide context: The study drew acute and convalescent COVID-19 samples from the United States, Italy and Spain.

Sequencing was performed with immunoSEQ multiplex PCR; in TCRdb, only in-frame clones are kept and a portion is missing. The sample lists hundreds of thousands of clones; roughly 87% were seen once. CDR1 MRHNA and CDR2 SNTAGT come from the germline V gene. CDR3 length: 16 residues. Between the trimmed V and J ends, which lost 2 bases and 4 bases, there was a span of 14 bases. The receptor was derived from a woman younger than 30 who had recovered from COVID-19. The sample was peripheral blood. The chain couples TRBV6-4 to TRBJ2-2, with TRBD2 as a possible D gene (5 bases). The CDR3: CASSDAYGEGTGELFF. The DNA for the CDR3 is TGTGCCAGCAGTGACGCGTACGGAGAGGGCACCGGGGAGCTGTTTTTT.